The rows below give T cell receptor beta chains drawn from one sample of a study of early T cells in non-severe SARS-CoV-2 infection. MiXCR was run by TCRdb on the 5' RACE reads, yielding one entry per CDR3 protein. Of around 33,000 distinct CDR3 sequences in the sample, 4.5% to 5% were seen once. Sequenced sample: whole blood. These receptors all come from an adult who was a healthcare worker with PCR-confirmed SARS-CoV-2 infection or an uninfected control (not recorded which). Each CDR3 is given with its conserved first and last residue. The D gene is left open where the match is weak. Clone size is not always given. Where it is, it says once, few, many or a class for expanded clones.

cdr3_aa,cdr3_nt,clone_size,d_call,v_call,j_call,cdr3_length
CASSLRMGNSSPLHF,TGTGCCAGCAGCTTGCGTATGGGAAATAGTTCACCCCTCCACTTT,medium-sized,.,TRBV5-8,TRBJ1-6,15
CASKGQGAAYNEQFF,TGTGCCAGCAAGGGACAGGGGGCTGCCTACAATGAGCAGTTCTTC,many,TRBD1,TRBV6-1,TRBJ2-1,15
CASRTGGMETQYF,TGTGCCAGCAGGACAGGGGGAATGGAGACCCAGTACTTC,many,TRBD1,TRBV27,TRBJ2-5,13
CAIEGQPGQGIYSNQPQHF,TGCGCCATCGAGGGACAGCCGGGACAGGGGATTTATAGCAATCAGCCCCAGCATTTT,many,TRBD1,TRBV10-1,TRBJ1-5,19
CASSARTGIYEQYF,TGTGCCAGCAGTGCGCGGACAGGGATCTACGAGCAGTACTTC,.,TRBD1,TRBV6-6,TRBJ2-7,14
CASSPRDSATNEKLFF,TGTGCCAGCAGCCCCAGGGACAGTGCAACTAATGAAAAACTGTTTTTT,many,TRBD1,TRBV7-9,TRBJ1-4,16
CASSGLASGANVLTF,TGTGCCAGCAGTGGCCTTGCTAGTGGGGCCAACGTCCTGACTTTC,many,.,TRBV6-1,TRBJ2-6,15
CASSLGRGDEQYF,TGTGCCAGCAGCTTAGGGCGAGGGGACGAGCAGTACTTC,many,.,TRBV7-2,TRBJ2-7,13
CASSLKNSDSGANVLTF,TGTGCCAGCAGCCTGAAGAATTCCGACTCTGGGGCCAACGTCCTGACTTTC,many,.,TRBV4-2,TRBJ2-6,17
CAWQINLGFQTYNEQFF,TGTGCCTGGCAAATAAACCTAGGGTTTCAGACCTACAATGAGCAGTTCTTC,many,.,TRBV30,TRBJ2-1,17
CASSLSRAGASYNEQFF,TGTGCCAGCAGTTTAAGCCGAGCGGGCGCCTCCTACAATGAGCAGTTCTTC,many,.,TRBV28,TRBJ2-1,17
CASSLGGGSPTKNIQYF,TGTGCCAGCAGCTTAGGCGGAGGCTCTCCAACAAAAAACATTCAGTACTTC,few,.,TRBV11-2,TRBJ2-4,17
CASTSLPQRTGIAGYTF,TGTGCCAGCACCTCACTCCCCCAGCGGACAGGTATTGCTGGCTACACCTTC,many,TRBD1,TRBV7-9,TRBJ1-2,17
CASSLADRTDQFF,TGTGCCAGCAGCTTAGCAGACAGGACCGACCAGTTCTTC,many,.,TRBV7-2,TRBJ2-1,13
CASSKNQPQHF,TGTGCCAGCAGTAAGAATCAGCCCCAGCATTTT,.,.,TRBV28,TRBJ1-5,11
CSVGESRGQYGYTF,TGCAGCGTTGGAGAGTCCAGGGGGCAATATGGCTACACCTTC,few,TRBD1,TRBV29-1,TRBJ1-2,14
CASQTSGGADEQFF,TGTGCCAGCCAAACTAGCGGGGGGGCCGATGAGCAGTTCTTC,many,TRBD2,TRBV6-6,TRBJ2-1,14
CASSLTGARGETQYF,TGTGCCAGCAGTCTCACCGGGGCTAGGGGAGAGACCCAGTACTTC,many,.,TRBV12-3/TRBV12-4,TRBJ2-5,15
CASSYSGSNYGYTF,TGTGCCAGCAGTTACAGCGGCTCTAACTATGGCTACACCTTC,few,.,TRBV12-3/TRBV12-4,TRBJ1-2,14
CASSGDSGYEQYF,TGTGCCAGCAGCGGGGACTCTGGCTACGAGCAGTACTTC,many,.,TRBV3-1,TRBJ2-7,13
CAWEQGKGNSPLHF,TGTGCCTGGGAACAGGGGAAAGGGAATTCACCCCTCCACTTT,many,TRBD1,TRBV30,TRBJ1-6,14
CASSGSGELTDTQYF,TGTGCCAGCAGTGGGTCAGGGGAATTGACAGATACGCAGTATTTT,few,.,TRBV6-1,TRBJ2-3,15
CSVERTGPGDYGYTF,TGCAGCGTTGAACGAACAGGTCCAGGGGACTATGGCTACACCTTC,many,.,TRBV29-1,TRBJ1-2,15
CASSPQNQNEKLFF,TGTGCCAGCAGCCCGCAGAATCAGAATGAAAAACTGTTTTTT,.,.,TRBV11-2,TRBJ1-4,14
CASSDGTSGYTDTQYF,TGTGCCAGCAGTGACGGGACTAGCGGTTACACAGATACGCAGTATTTT,many,TRBD2,TRBV12-3/TRBV12-4,TRBJ2-3,16